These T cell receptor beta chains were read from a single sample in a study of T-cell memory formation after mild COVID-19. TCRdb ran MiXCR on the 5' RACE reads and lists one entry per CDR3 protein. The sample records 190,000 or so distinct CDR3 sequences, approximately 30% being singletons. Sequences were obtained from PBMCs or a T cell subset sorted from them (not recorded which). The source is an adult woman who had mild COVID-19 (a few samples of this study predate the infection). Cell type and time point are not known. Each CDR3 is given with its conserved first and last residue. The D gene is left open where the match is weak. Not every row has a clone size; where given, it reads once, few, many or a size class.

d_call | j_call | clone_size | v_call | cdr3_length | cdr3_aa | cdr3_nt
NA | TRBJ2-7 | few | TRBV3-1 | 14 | CASSQDVRVQEQYF | TGTGCCAGCAGCCAAGATGTGAGGGTCCAGGAGCAGTACTTC
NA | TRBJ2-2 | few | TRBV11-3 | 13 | CASSLDSTGELFF | TGTGCCAGCAGCTTAGATAGCACCGGGGAGCTGTTTTTT
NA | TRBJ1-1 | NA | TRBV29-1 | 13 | CSVDRQSNTEAFF | TGCAGCGTTGACAGACAGTCGAACACTGAAGCTTTCTTT
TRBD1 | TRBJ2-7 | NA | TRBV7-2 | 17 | CASSLGWGTGSLGEQYF | TGTGCCAGCAGCTTAGGGTGGGGGACAGGGAGTCTTGGCGAGCAGTACTTC
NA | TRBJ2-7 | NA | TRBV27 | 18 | CASSLSSGALRVSYEQYF | TGTGCCAGCAGTTTATCAAGCGGTGCCCTTCGGGTGTCCTACGAGCAGTACTTC
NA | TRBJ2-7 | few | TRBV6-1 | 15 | CASSETPRAGYEQYF | TGTGCCAGCAGTGAAACTCCTCGAGCCGGCTACGAGCAGTACTTC
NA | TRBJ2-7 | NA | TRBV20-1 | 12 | CSARDLTLIQYF | TGCAGTGCTAGAGATCTGACCCTAATCCAGTACTTC
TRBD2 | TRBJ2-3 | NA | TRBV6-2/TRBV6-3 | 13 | CASGTSGRDTQYF | TGTGCCAGTGGGACTAGCGGGAGAGATACGCAGTATTTT
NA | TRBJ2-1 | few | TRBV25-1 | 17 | CASSETSLGQAPDEQFF | TGTGCCAGCAGTGAAACATCATTAGGTCAGGCCCCCGATGAGCAGTTCTTC
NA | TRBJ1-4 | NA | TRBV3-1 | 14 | CASSQTSANEKLFF | TGTGCCAGCAGCCAGACCTCAGCTAATGAAAAACTGTTTTTT
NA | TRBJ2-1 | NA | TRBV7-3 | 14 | CASSPSSVYNEQFF | TGTGCCAGCAGCCCTTCGAGTGTGTACAATGAGCAGTTCTTC
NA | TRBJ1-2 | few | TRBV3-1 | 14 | CASSFSRGGYGYTF | TGTGCCAGCAGCTTCAGCAGGGGTGGCTATGGCTACACCTTC
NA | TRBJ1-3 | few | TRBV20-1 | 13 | CSATEGSGNTIYF | TGCAGTGCTACCGAAGGGTCTGGAAACACCATATATTTT
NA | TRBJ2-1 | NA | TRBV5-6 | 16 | CASSLADGDFGNEQFF | TGTGCCAGCAGCTTGGCCGACGGGGACTTCGGCAATGAGCAGTTCTTC
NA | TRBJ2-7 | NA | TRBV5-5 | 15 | CASSLSSRSSYEQYF | TGTGCCAGCAGCTTGTCGTCCAGGAGCTCCTACGAGCAGTACTTC
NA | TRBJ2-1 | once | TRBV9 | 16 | CASSVEAGAAYNEQFF | TGTGCCAGCAGCGTAGAGGCGGGGGCGGCCTACAATGAGCAGTTCTTC
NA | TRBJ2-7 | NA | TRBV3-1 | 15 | CASSQDGGQSYEQYF | TGTGCCAGCAGCCAAGATGGCGGACAGTCCTACGAGCAGTACTTC
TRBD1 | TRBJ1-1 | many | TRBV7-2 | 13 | CASSFTGDTEAFF | TGTGCCAGCAGCTTCACAGGGGACACTGAAGCTTTCTTT
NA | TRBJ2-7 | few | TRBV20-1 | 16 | CSASRPGLRLTYEQYF | TGCAGTGCTAGTCGACCGGGACTCAGACTGACCTACGAGCAGTACTTC
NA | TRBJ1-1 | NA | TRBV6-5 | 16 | CASSYSVSGGTTEAFF | TGTGCCAGCAGTTACTCAGTCTCCGGGGGGACCACTGAAGCTTTCTTT
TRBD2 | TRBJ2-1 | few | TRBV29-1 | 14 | CSVDGTSAYNEQFF | TGCAGCGTTGACGGGACTAGCGCTTACAATGAGCAGTTCTTC
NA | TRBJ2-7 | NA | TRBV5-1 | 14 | CASTMSGLNYEQYF | TGCGCCAGCACCATGAGCGGCTTGAACTACGAGCAGTACTTC
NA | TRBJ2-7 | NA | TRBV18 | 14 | CASSPPASSYEQYF | TGTGCCAGCTCACCACCGGCGAGCTCCTACGAGCAGTACTTC
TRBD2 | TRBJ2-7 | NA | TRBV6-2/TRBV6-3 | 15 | CASSSAAGDPHEQYF | TGTGCCAGCAGTTCGGCAGCGGGAGATCCCCACGAGCAGTACTTC
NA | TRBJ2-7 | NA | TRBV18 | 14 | CASSQDQGAYEQYF | TGTGCCAGCTCACAGGACCAGGGAGCCTACGAGCAGTACTTC
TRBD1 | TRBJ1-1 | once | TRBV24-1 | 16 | CATSDSETGKNTEAFF | TGTGCCACCAGTGATTCGGAGACAGGGAAGAACACTGAAGCTTTCTTT
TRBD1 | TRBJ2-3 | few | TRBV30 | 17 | CAWDRNSGTGGADTQYF | TGTGCCTGGGACAGGAACTCCGGGACAGGGGGCGCAGATACGCAGTATTTT
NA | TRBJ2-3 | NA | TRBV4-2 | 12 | CASSLRPDTQYF | TGTGCCAGCAGCCTTAGGCCAGATACGCAGTATTTT
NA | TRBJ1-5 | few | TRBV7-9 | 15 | CASSLGMTENQPQHF | TGTGCCAGCAGCTTAGGCATGACAGAGAATCAGCCCCAGCATTTT
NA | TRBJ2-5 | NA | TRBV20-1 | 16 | CSARTSSWQDQETQYF | TGCAGTGCTAGGACGAGTTCTTGGCAGGACCAAGAGACCCAGTACTTC
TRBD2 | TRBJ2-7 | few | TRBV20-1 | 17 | CSALGLAGYPPATEQYF | TGCAGTGCCCTCGGACTAGCGGGATACCCTCCGGCGACCGAGCAGTACTTC
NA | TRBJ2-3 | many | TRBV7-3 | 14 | CASSPGLPTDTQYF | TGTGCCAGCAGCCCGGGACTTCCGACAGATACGCAGTATTTT
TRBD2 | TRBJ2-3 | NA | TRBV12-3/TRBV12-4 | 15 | CASSPPSGGTDTQYF | TGTGCCAGCAGTCCACCTAGCGGGGGCACAGATACGCAGTATTTT
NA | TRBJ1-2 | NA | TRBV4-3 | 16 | CASSLAWSPGKHGYTF | TGCGCCAGCAGCCTGGCTTGGAGCCCTGGGAAGCATGGCTACACCTTC
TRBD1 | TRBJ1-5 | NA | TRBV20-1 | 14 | CSARRPGGDQPQHF | TGCAGTGCTAGAAGGCCAGGGGGCGATCAGCCCCAGCATTTT
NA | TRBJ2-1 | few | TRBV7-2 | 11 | CASSHAFEQFF | TGTGCCAGCAGCCACGCTTTTGAGCAGTTCTTC
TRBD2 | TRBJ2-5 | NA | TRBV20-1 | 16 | CSARVSRAGNQETQYF | TGCAGTGCTAGAGTTTCAAGAGCGGGGAACCAAGAGACCCAGTACTTC
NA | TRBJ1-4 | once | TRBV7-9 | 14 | CASSLIQGREKLFF | TGTGCCAGCAGCTTAATCCAGGGGAGGGAAAAACTGTTTTTT
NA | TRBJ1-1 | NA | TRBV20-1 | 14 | CSVFGHGSNTEAFF | TGCAGTGTCTTCGGACACGGCTCTAACACTGAAGCTTTCTTT
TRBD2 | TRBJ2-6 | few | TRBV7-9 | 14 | CASQGGIGANVLTF | TGTGCCTCTCAGGGAGGGATTGGGGCCAACGTCCTGACTTTC
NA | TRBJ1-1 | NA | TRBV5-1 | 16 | CASSLADVTGNTEAFF | TGCGCCAGCAGCTTGGCCGATGTGACAGGGAACACTGAAGCTTTCTTT
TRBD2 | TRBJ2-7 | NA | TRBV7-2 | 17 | CASSSHPSAGGGNEQYF | TGTGCCAGCAGCTCCCATCCCTCAGCGGGAGGAGGGAACGAGCAGTACTTC
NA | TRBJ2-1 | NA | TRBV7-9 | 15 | CASSFETGAYNEQFF | TGTGCCAGCAGCTTCGAGACAGGAGCTTACAATGAGCAGTTCTTC
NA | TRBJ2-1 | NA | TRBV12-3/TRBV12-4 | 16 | CASSLRAVSSYNEQFF | TGTGCCAGCAGTTTAAGAGCGGTCAGCTCCTACAATGAGCAGTTCTTC
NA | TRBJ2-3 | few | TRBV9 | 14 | CASSARGQGDTQYF | TGTGCCAGCAGCGCCCGAGGCCAGGGAGATACGCAGTATTTT
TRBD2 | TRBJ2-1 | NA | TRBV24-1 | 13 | CATSDLWEGEQFF | TGTGCCACCAGTGATTTGTGGGAGGGAGAGCAGTTCTTC
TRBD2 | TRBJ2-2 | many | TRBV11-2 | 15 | CASRLAGGRTGELFF | TGTGCCAGCAGACTAGCGGGAGGACGAACCGGGGAGCTGTTTTTT
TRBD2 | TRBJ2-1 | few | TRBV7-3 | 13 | CASSLELAGEQFF | TGTGCCAGCAGCTTGGAGCTAGCGGGGGAGCAGTTCTTC
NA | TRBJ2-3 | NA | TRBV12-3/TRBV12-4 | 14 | CASSPLSLTDTQYF | TGTGCCAGCTCGCCACTCAGCCTCACAGATACGCAGTATTTT
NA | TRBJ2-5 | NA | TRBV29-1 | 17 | CSVSTGYGGAGQETQYF | TGCAGCGTTTCCACGGGGTACGGGGGCGCGGGGCAAGAGACCCAGTACTTC
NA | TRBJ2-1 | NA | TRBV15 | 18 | CATSRGASTYLLRNEQFF | TGTGCCACCAGCAGGGGGGCTTCTACTTACCTTTTAAGGAATGAGCAGTTCTTC
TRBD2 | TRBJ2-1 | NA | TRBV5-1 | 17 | CASQLRPLASGYNEQFF | TGCGCCAGCCAATTAAGACCCCTGGCTAGCGGTTACAATGAGCAGTTCTTC
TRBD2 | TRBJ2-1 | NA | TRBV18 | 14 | CASFSSGGDNEQFF | TGTGCCAGCTTTTCTAGCGGGGGAGACAATGAGCAGTTCTTC
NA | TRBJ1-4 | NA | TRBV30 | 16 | CAWTYIDRPPNEKLFF | TGTGCCTGGACCTACATTGACCGGCCCCCGAATGAAAAACTGTTTTTT
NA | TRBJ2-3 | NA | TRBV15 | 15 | CATSRVRLSTDTQYF | TGTGCCACCAGCAGAGTCAGGCTTAGCACAGATACGCAGTATTTT
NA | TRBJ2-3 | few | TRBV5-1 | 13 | CASSLHRTDTQYF | TGCGCCAGCAGCCTACACCGCACAGATACGCAGTATTTT